This T cell receptor (beta chain) was recovered during a study of blood T cell repertoires in COVID-19. Libraries were prepared by immunoSEQ multiplex PCR; TCRdb keeps only in-frame clonotypes and omits some of them. The table has about 170,000 clones, roughly 93% seen once. The ends lost 2 bases at V and 8 bases at J; junction bases unmatched: 7. The CDR3 is 14 amino acids. Germline loops: CDR1 ENHRY, CDR2 SYGVKD. The sequencing sample was made of peripheral blood. The chain uses TRBV10-3 and TRBJ2-3; 7 bases are shared with TRBD1. The origin of this receptor is a man younger than 30 with COVID-19, enrolled during active disease. The CDR3 nucleotides are TGTGCCATCAGTGAGCCCGCGACAGGGAGTACGCAGTATTTT. Translated: CAISEPATGSTQYF.